This T cell receptor beta chain was found in a study of sequential checkpoint blockade in melanoma. The method was immunoSEQ multiplex PCR; TCRdb's version includes in-frame clones alone and lacks a portion of them. Among over 15,000 clones listed, approximately 70% were seen once. The CDR3 length is 17 residues. The germline gives CDR1 SGHVT, CDR2 SQSDAQ. Trimming pared 5 bases from V and 4 bases from J, leaving 23 bases between. The treatment here: randomized to nivolumab then ipilimumab (arm A) or the reverse (arm B). This TCR came from a human donor with melanoma. The specimen comprised CD8+ T cells sorted from blood (inferred from file names), sampled from a patient given nivolumab and ipilimumab in sequence. J is TRBJ1-2 and V is TRBV7-4; no definite D call. CDR3 nucleotide sequence: TGTGCCAGCAGCGAGGAACCTTCAGCTCGAAAGATCTATGGCTACACCTTC. Its translation is CASSEEPSARKIYGYTF.